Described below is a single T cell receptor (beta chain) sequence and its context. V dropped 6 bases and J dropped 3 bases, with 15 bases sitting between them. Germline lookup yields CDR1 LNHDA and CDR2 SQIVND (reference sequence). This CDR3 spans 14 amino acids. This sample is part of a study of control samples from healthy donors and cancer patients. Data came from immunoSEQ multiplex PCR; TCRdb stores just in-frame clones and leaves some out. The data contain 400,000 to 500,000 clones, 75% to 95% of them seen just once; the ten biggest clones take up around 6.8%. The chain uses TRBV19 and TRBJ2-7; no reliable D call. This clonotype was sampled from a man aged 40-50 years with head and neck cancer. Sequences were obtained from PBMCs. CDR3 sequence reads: CASSENPIYYEQYF. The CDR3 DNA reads TGTGCCAGTAGCGAAAATCCTATATACTACGAGCAGTACTTC. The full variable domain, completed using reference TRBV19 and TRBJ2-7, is DGGITQSPKYLFRKEGQNVTLSCEQNLNHDAMYWYRQDPGQGLRLIYYSQIVNDFQKGDIAEGYSVSREKKESFPLTVTSAQKNPTAFYLCASSENPIYYEQYFGPGTRLTVT.